The 10 T cell receptor beta chains in this list originate from one sample, sequenced in a study of blood T cell repertoires in COVID-19. Using immunoSEQ multiplex PCR, the repertoire was profiled, and TCRdb retains in-frame clones only, with some absent. Among fewer than 150,000 clones, roughly four fifths were seen once, and the ten largest hold 5.5% to 8%. Sequencing was carried out using peripheral blood. Receptor source: a human donor in a cohort sampled during active COVID-19.

The rearrangement uses TRBV28 and TRBJ2-2, with 7 nucleotides matching TRBD1. Germline V gives CDR1 MDHEN, CDR2 SYDVKM. This CDR3 region has 13 residues. Trimming cost V 7 bases and J 7 bases; bases outside gene matches: 6. The CDR3 here is CASTQGVGGELFF. The CDR3 DNA reads as TGTGCCAGCACCCAGGGGGTTGGCGGGGAGCTGTTTTTT. The full variable domain, in which reference TRBV28 and TRBJ2-2 provide the parts outside the CDR3, is DVKVTQSSRYLVKRTGEKVFLECVQDMDHENMFWYRQDPGLGLRLIYFSYDVKMKEKGDIPEGYSVSREKKERFSLILESASTNQTSMYLCASTQGVGGELFFGEGSRLTVL.

This chain joins TRBV6-2 or TRBV6-3 and TRBJ2-7; 7 bases line up with TRBD1. This CDR3 is 14 amino acids long. In germline, CDR1 is MNHEY, CDR2 SVGEGT. The V and J ends lost 2 bases and 3 bases, in that order; junction bases with no gene match: 4. The CDR3 bases are TGTGCCAGCAGTTACGGGGGACAGAACTACGAGCAGTACTTC. Translating gives CASSYGGQNYEQYF.

This clone showed up just once. The CDR3 spells CASRGADFRQYF. The CDR3 DNA reads as TGTGCCAGCAGGGGGGCGGACTTCAGGCAGTACTTC. The rearrangement links TRBV2 to TRBJ2-7; D is perhaps TRBD1 (6 bases). The CDR3 is made up of 12 amino acids. Germline V gene data show CDR1 as SNHLY and CDR2 as FYNNEI. Trimming removed 6 bases at V and 9 bases at J, with 15 bases between.

This chain connects TRBV10-3 to TRBJ2-1, with D uncertain. V was cut by 8 bases and J by 7 bases, with 9 bases left in between. Germline CDR1 ENHRY, CDR2 SYGVKD. This CDR3 has 11 residues. CDR3 sequence (DNA): TGTGCCATCGGGCCCCAGAATGAGCAGTTCTTC. It is translated as CAIGPQNEQFF.

The chain recombines TRBV7-6 with TRBJ1-2; D uncertain. Germline assignment: CDR1 SGHVS and CDR2 FNYEAQ. V lost 11 bases to trimming and J lost 1 base, with 11 bases between them. The CDR3 runs to 12 residues. The CDR3 coding sequence is TGTGCCGTCGGGAGGGATAACTATGGCTACACCTTC. The encoded protein is CAVGRDNYGYTF.

The chain links TRBV2 to TRBJ1-1; D call uncertain. The CDR3 spans 13 residues. Per the germline V gene, CDR1 is SNHLY and CDR2 is FYNNEI. Trimming removed 0 bases from V and 2 bases from J, with 4 bases in between. The CDR3 DNA sequence: TGTGCCAGCAGTGAAGCACTAAACACTGAAGCTTTCTTT. This translates into CASSEALNTEAFF.

The genes are TRBV3-1 (or the pseudogene TRBV3-2) and TRBJ1-1; no clear D. The CDR3 consists of 14 residues. Germline V gene data show CDR1 as LGHDT and CDR2 as YNNKEL (reference sequence). V lost 4 bases and J 4 bases, leaving 13 bases between the germline ends. CDR3 bases: TGTGCCAGCAGCCGCCGGAGCAGCGGCACTGAAGCTTTCTTT. This gives the protein CASSRRSSGTEAFF.

The genes are TRBV5-4 and TRBJ2-7, with D perhaps matching TRBD2 (5 bases). Germline CDR1 is SGHNT and CDR2 is YYREEE (reference sequence). The CDR3 runs to 14 residues. Deletions cut 0 bases from V and 2 bases from J, with 9 bases between. CDR3 nucleotides: TGTGCCAGCAGCTTGGCGGGGAACCCCTACGAGCAGTACTTC. Translation gives CASSLAGNPYEQYF.

This chain uses TRBV24-1 with TRBJ2-5, with D maybe TRBD1 (6 bases). The CDR3 is 15 amino acids. The germline V and J ends were trimmed by 3 bases and 2 bases, with 12 bases remaining between them. Germline V gene data show CDR1 as KGHDR and CDR2 as SFDVKD. CDR3 DNA sequence: TGTGCCACCAGTGATCCTACAGGGCGGCAAGAGACCCAGTACTTC. Protein sequence: CATSDPTGRQETQYF.

V and J are TRBV18 and TRBJ2-5, with a possible D match to TRBD1 (6 bases). CDR1 KGHSH and CDR2 LQKENI come from the germline V gene. The length of the CDR3 is 17 residues. Trimming left V 2 bases short and J 0 bases short, with 16 bases between. The CDR3 DNA is TGTGCCAGCTCACCAAATATAGGGGGACGGTACCAAGAGACCCAGTACTTC. As protein: CASSPNIGGRYQETQYF.